These T cell receptor beta chains were read from a single sample in a study of blood T cell repertoires in COVID-19. Clones were read by immunoSEQ multiplex PCR, and TCRdb kept only the in-frame ones, dropping some. The data contain 95,000 to 150,000 clones, about 86% of them seen just once; the ten biggest clones take up 0.75% to 0.9%. Material for sequencing was peripheral blood. The receptors here all came from a woman between 45 and 65 years old with active or convalescent COVID-19. Each CDR3 is given with its conserved first and last residue. The D gene is left open where the match is weak. Rows may omit the clone size; those that give it use once, few, many or a size class.

v_gene: TRBV19
j_gene: TRBJ1-4
len: 20
abundance: .
d_gene: .
CDR3aa: CASTRSIRGRVGKTNEKLFF
CDR3nt: TGTGCCAGTACCCGATCGATAAGAGGGCGAGTTGGTAAAACTAATGAAAAACTGTTTTTT

v_gene: TRBV15
j_gene: TRBJ2-7
len: 17
abundance: .
d_gene: TRBD2
CDR3aa: CATSRGTSGRPSYEQYF
CDR3nt: TGTGCCACCAGCAGAGGGACTAGCGGGAGGCCCTCCTACGAGCAGTACTTC

v_gene: TRBV7-2
j_gene: TRBJ2-1
len: 16
abundance: .
d_gene: TRBD1
CDR3aa: CASRQTGTGGYNEQFF
CDR3nt: TGTGCCAGCAGACAAACCGGGACAGGGGGGTACAATGAGCAGTTCTTC

v_gene: TRBV28
j_gene: TRBJ2-3
len: 15
abundance: .
d_gene: .
CDR3aa: CASSLDRPDADTQYF
CDR3nt: TGTGCCAGCAGTTTAGACAGGCCCGACGCAGATACGCAGTATTTT

v_gene: TRBV5-6
j_gene: TRBJ2-2
len: 15
abundance: .
d_gene: TRBD2
CDR3aa: CASSLVTGGPGELFF
CDR3nt: TGTGCCAGCAGCTTGGTTACGGGAGGGCCCGGGGAGCTGTTTTTT

v_gene: TRBV6-5
j_gene: TRBJ1-1
len: 15
abundance: once
d_gene: .
CDR3aa: CASSRGDTGNTEAFF
CDR3nt: TGTGCCAGCAGTCGAGGAGATACAGGGAACACTGAAGCTTTCTTT

v_gene: TRBV7-2
j_gene: TRBJ1-4
len: 14
abundance: few
d_gene: .
CDR3aa: CASSPDRINEKLFF
CDR3nt: TGTGCCAGCAGCCCCGACAGGATTAATGAAAAACTGTTTTTT

v_gene: TRBV18
j_gene: TRBJ1-2
len: 13
abundance: few
d_gene: .
CDR3aa: CASSPLGQYGYTF
CDR3nt: TGTGCCAGCTCACCCCTCGGACAATATGGCTACACCTTC

v_gene: TRBV6-6
j_gene: TRBJ2-3
len: 15
abundance: .
d_gene: TRBD2
CDR3aa: CASRPRLARTDTQYF
CDR3nt: TGTGCCAGCAGGCCCCGACTAGCGAGGACAGATACGCAGTATTTT

v_gene: TRBV10-3
j_gene: TRBJ1-6
len: 15
abundance: few
d_gene: TRBD1
CDR3aa: CAISETTGGGSPLHF
CDR3nt: TGTGCCATCAGTGAAACGACAGGGGGCGGTTCACCCCTCCACTTT

v_gene: TRBV13
j_gene: TRBJ1-2
len: 12
abundance: .
d_gene: .
CDR3aa: CASSLTGNGYTF
CDR3nt: TGTGCCAGCAGCCTAACGGGGAATGGCTACACCTTC

v_gene: TRBV15
j_gene: TRBJ2-7
len: 15
abundance: .
d_gene: TRBD2
CDR3aa: CATSPAPLAGDEQYF
CDR3nt: TGTGCCACCAGCCCTGCACCACTAGCGGGAGACGAGCAGTACTTC

v_gene: TRBV27
j_gene: TRBJ2-5
len: 16
abundance: .
d_gene: TRBD2
CDR3aa: CASSSPWREGQETQYF
CDR3nt: TGTGCCAGCAGTTCCCCTTGGCGGGAGGGACAAGAGACCCAGTACTTC

v_gene: TRBV24-1
j_gene: TRBJ2-4
len: 8
abundance: .
d_gene: .
CDR3aa: CATRTGYF
CDR3nt: TGTGCCACCAGGACAGGGTACTTC

v_gene: TRBV15
j_gene: TRBJ2-5
len: 15
abundance: .
d_gene: TRBD1
CDR3aa: CATSRDGQVQETQYF
CDR3nt: TGTGCCACCAGCAGAGATGGACAGGTCCAAGAGACCCAGTACTTC

v_gene: TRBV29-1
j_gene: TRBJ2-7
len: 15
abundance: .
d_gene: TRBD2
CDR3aa: CSVLTSGSFSYEQYF
CDR3nt: TGCAGCGTCCTAACCAGCGGGAGCTTCTCCTACGAGCAGTACTTC